These T cell receptor beta chains were read from a single sample in a study of blood T cell repertoires in COVID-19. TCRdb's table, derived via immunoSEQ multiplex PCR, lists solely in-frame clones and lacks some. The repertoire holds around 190,000 clones, with around 80% as singletons. Source material: peripheral blood. The source is a man aged 55 to 70 with acute or convalescent COVID-19. The CDR3 runs from the conserved cysteine through the conserved F or W. A D gene is named only where the DNA matches it firmly. The size field is filled for only some rows; it gives once, few, many or a size class.

clone_size	v_call	j_call	d_call	cdr3_nt	cdr3_aa
-	TRBV3-1/TRBV3-2	TRBJ1-1	-	TGTGCCAGCAGCCAAGTTAACAGACCGAACACTGAAGCTTTCTTT	CASSQVNRPNTEAFF
-	TRBV10-2	TRBJ2-7	TRBD1	TGCGCCAGCAGCGGCCGGGACAGGGGCTACGAGCAGTACTTC	CASSGRDRGYEQYF
-	TRBV29-1	TRBJ1-6	TRBD1	TGCAGCGCGAAGGCCGGGACAGGCTTTAATTCACCCCTCCACTTT	CSAKAGTGFNSPLHF
-	TRBV7-8	TRBJ2-2	-	TGTGCCAGCAGCTTAAGACGAGGGAGGACCGGGGAGCTGTTTTTT	CASSLRRGRTGELFF
-	TRBV4-1	TRBJ2-1	-	TGCGCCAGCACCGTGGGGGGATTCTCCTACAATGAGCAGTTCTTC	CASTVGGFSYNEQFF
-	TRBV11-3	TRBJ2-5	TRBD2	TGTGCCAGCAGCTCCAACGGAAGCGGGAGGGCGGAGACCCAGTACTTC	CASSSNGSGRAETQYF
-	TRBV10-3	TRBJ2-5	-	TGTGCCGCGCAGGGGGTAGCGGGGACGGGAGAGACCCAGTACTTC	CAAQGVAGTGETQYF
-	TRBV9	TRBJ2-3	-	TGTGCCAGCAGCGTAGAATTAGTCCCTAGCGGCACAGATACGCAGTATTTT	CASSVELVPSGTDTQYF
few	TRBV6-4	TRBJ2-3	-	TGTGCCAGCAGTGACGGGGGGAGCACAGATACGCAGTATTTT	CASSDGGSTDTQYF
once	TRBV10-3	TRBJ1-2	TRBD1	TGTGCCATCAGTGAGTCGAGGACAGGATCCCGCAGGAGGAGTGGCTACACCTTC	CAISESRTGSRRRSGYTF
-	TRBV5-1	TRBJ2-5	-	TGCGCCAGCAGCTTGTCGAGCGGCGAGGGAGGCCAAGAGACCCAGTACTTC	CASSLSSGEGGQETQYF
once	TRBV11-2	TRBJ2-7	-	TGTGCCAGCAGCTTAACGGGCGGGACGAGCTCCTACGAGCAGTACTTC	CASSLTGGTSSYEQYF
-	TRBV2	TRBJ2-7	-	TGTGCTCTCGACCAGGGCAGGGGCTACGAGCAGTACTTC	CALDQGRGYEQYF
-	TRBV19	TRBJ2-7	-	TGTGCCAGTAGTATTTCCAGGGGATTCTACGAGCAGTACTTC	CASSISRGFYEQYF
-	TRBV27	TRBJ2-1	-	TGTGCCAGCAGTTTGAGGGTAAACTACAATGAGCAGTTCTTC	CASSLRVNYNEQFF
-	TRBV12-5	TRBJ1-5	TRBD1	TGTGCTAGTGGTGAACAGGGGACGCAGCCCCAGCATTTT	CASGEQGTQPQHF
-	TRBV29-1	TRBJ2-7	TRBD2	TGCAGCGCGCGCCGAAGCGGGAATGCCTACGAGCAGTACTTC	CSARRSGNAYEQYF
-	TRBV11-1	TRBJ1-6	TRBD1	TGTGCCAGCAGCTCGACAGGGGAATATAATTCACCCCTCCACTTT	CASSSTGEYNSPLHF
-	TRBV9	TRBJ2-1	TRBD2	TGTGCCAGCAGCGATGGTGGGAGCGGGAGCTCCTACAATGAGCAGTTCTTC	CASSDGGSGSSYNEQFF
-	TRBV15	TRBJ2-7	-	TGTGCCACCAGCAGAGATCTGACAGGTACCCAGCAGTACTTC	CATSRDLTGTQQYF
-	TRBV19	TRBJ1-2	-	TGTGCCAGTAGTATAGCACCTCGAGGGAAGTACTATGGCTACACCTTC	CASSIAPRGKYYGYTF
-	TRBV19	TRBJ1-5	TRBD1	TGTGCCAGTAAAAACAGGGGCGTTAGCAATCAGCCCCAGCATTTT	CASKNRGVSNQPQHF
-	TRBV4-1	TRBJ1-1	TRBD1	TGCGCCAGCAGCCCAAGGACAGGGATGAACACTGAAGCTTTCTTT	CASSPRTGMNTEAFF
-	TRBV27	TRBJ1-3	-	TGTGCCAGCAGTTCAGGCAGCCAGACGTCGGGAAACACCATATATTTT	CASSSGSQTSGNTIYF
-	TRBV10-3	TRBJ2-5	TRBD2	TGTGCCATCAGTCCGACTAGCGGGGGGCGAGGTCAAGAGACCCAGTACTTC	CAISPTSGGRGQETQYF
-	TRBV5-1	TRBJ2-7	TRBD1	TGCGCCAGCAGCCCTCGGACAGGGGGGTCCTACGAGCAGTACTTC	CASSPRTGGSYEQYF
-	TRBV14	TRBJ2-4	TRBD1	TGTGCCAGCAGCCAAGGGAGTCCGATCACAGGGGTTAGAAAGGAAAACATTCAGTACTTC	CASSQGSPITGVRKENIQYF
-	TRBV29-1	TRBJ1-5	-	TGCAGCGTAGGTAAAGGGGTCAATCAGCCCCAGCATTTT	CSVGKGVNQPQHF
-	TRBV9	TRBJ1-1	-	TGTGCCAGCAGCGTAGTAGGGGGAGTAAACACTGAAGCTTTCTTT	CASSVVGGVNTEAFF
-	TRBV4-2	TRBJ2-3	-	TGTGCCAGCAGCAGTACCGGGAGCACAGATACGCAGTATTTT	CASSSTGSTDTQYF
-	TRBV3-1/TRBV3-2	TRBJ2-5	TRBD2	TGTGCCAGCGGTACTAGCGGGGGGGTCCGGGAGACCCAGTACTTC	CASGTSGGVRETQYF
-	TRBV30	TRBJ2-1	TRBD2	TGTGCCTGGAGTTGGGGGACTAGTATCAGCAATGAGCAGTTCTTC	CAWSWGTSISNEQFF
-	TRBV13	TRBJ2-7	TRBD2	TGTGCCAGCAGCGTTAGCGGGGACCCCTCCTACGAGCAGTACTTC	CASSVSGDPSYEQYF
once	TRBV7-2	TRBJ2-1	TRBD2	TGTGCCAGCAGGCGCCCTAGCGGGAGACGAAATGAGCAGTTCTTC	CASRRPSGRRNEQFF
-	TRBV4-3	TRBJ2-7	-	TGCGCCAGCAGCCAACAAACAGGGATCTCCTACGAGCAGTACTTC	CASSQQTGISYEQYF
-	TRBV6-4	TRBJ1-5	TRBD1	TGTGCCAGCCAGCCGGGACAGGTGAATCAGCCCCAGCATTTT	CASQPGQVNQPQHF
many	TRBV9	TRBJ2-1	-	TGTGCCAGCAGCGTAGACCTAAACAATGAGCAGTTCTTC	CASSVDLNNEQFF
-	TRBV3-1/TRBV3-2	TRBJ1-1	-	TGTGCCAGCAGCCAACTTCAGGGGAACACTGAAGCTTTCTTT	CASSQLQGNTEAFF
few	TRBV9	TRBJ1-6	TRBD1	TGTGCCAGCAGCGTAGACGCCGGGACAGGAAATTCACCCCTCCACTTT	CASSVDAGTGNSPLHF
many	TRBV29-1	TRBJ2-1	TRBD2	TGCAGCGTTGAGGTCAGCGGGAGTGGTAATGAGCAGTTCTTC	CSVEVSGSGNEQFF